This record looks at one T cell receptor (beta chain) sequence and its context. This sample stems from a study of blood T cells in healthy people across ages. V was cut by 2 bases and J by 2 bases, with 15 bases left in between. The CDR3 contains 16 residues. Germline V gene sequence: CDR1 MDHEN, CDR2 SYDVKM. A second about 7 to 12 cycle PCR used barcoded and J-beta primers. MiXCR was run by TCRdb on the 5' RACE reads, yielding one entry per CDR3 protein. The sample holds approximately 960,000 distinct CDR3 sequences, under 35% seen once. This same sample was also part of a study on T cells of mothers and their children.

The chain links TRBV28 to TRBJ1-1, with D possibly matching TRBD1 (5 bases). Material for sequencing was blood. The TCR sequence derives from a middle-aged woman in good health. CDR3 protein: CASSLMGRRDNTEAFF. As DNA, the CDR3 is TGTGCCAGCAGTTTAATGGGGCGCAGAGATAACACTGAAGCTTTCTTT.